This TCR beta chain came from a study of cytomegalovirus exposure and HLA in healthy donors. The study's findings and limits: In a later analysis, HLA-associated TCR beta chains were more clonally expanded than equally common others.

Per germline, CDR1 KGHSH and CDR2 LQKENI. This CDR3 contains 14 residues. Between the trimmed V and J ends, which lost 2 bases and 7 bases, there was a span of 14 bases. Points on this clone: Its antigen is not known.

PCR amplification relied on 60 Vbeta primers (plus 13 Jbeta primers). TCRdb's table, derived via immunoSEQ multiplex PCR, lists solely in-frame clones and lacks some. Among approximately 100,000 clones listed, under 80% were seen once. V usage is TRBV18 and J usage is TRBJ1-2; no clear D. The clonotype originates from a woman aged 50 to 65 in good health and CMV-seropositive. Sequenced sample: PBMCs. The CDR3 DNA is TGTGCCAGCTCACCATCAGTTGAAGGGAGTGGCTACACCTTC. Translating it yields CASSPSVEGSGYTF. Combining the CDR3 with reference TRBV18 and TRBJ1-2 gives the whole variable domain NAGVMQNPRHLVRRRGQEARLRCSPMKGHSHVYWYRQLPEEGLKFMVYLQKENIIDESGMPKERFSAEFPKEGPSILRIQQVVRGDSAAYFCASSPSVEGSGYTFGSGTRLTVV.